This T cell receptor beta chain was retrieved from a study of lung T cells in sarcoidosis with Löfgren's syndrome. Study-level results: Shared TRAV12-1 and TRBV2 CDR3 motifs across Löfgren's syndrome patients reportedly suggested public CD4+ TCRs.

One entry per CDR3 protein results from TCRdb running MiXCR on the reads. The sample lists about 1,900 distinct CDR3 sequences, around 30% occurring once. Germline loops: CDR1 LGHDT, CDR2 YNNKEL (reference sequence). The CDR3 totals 14 residues. V dropped 4 bases and J dropped 2; count of bases not matched to a gene: 3. This clonotype ranks as medium-sized. Its specificity is not known. The chain carries TRBV3-1 and TRBJ2-7, with 9 bases matching TRBD1. The sequence derives from a human donor with sarcoidosis (Löfgren's syndrome or another form), or a control subject (not recorded which). Sequenced: CD4+ T cells from bronchoalveolar lavage. Here the CDR3 DNA reads TGTGCCAGCAGCCCCCGGGACAGGGCCTACGAGCAGTACTTC. Amino acid sequence: CASSPRDRAYEQYF.